The source of this T cell receptor (beta chain) is a study of T cell responses to AZD1222 COVID-19 vaccine. Study-wide findings and caveats: Clonal diversity may have been underestimated in mostly white British donors.

V was pared by 3 bases and J by 0 bases, with 2 bases of the junction left unmatched. CDR1 is KGHSH and CDR2 is LQKENI in the germline V gene. The CDR3 length is 15 residues. Some clones are missing from TCRdb's copy, which holds only in-frame ones; the method was immunoSEQ multiplex PCR. Of about 170,000 clones detected, 70% to 90% appear once; the ten largest clones hold around 0.99%. Pooling of second doses given at about 4 or about 12 weeks was done. The count of this clone is one. No antigen is known for it. The sequenced sample was peripheral blood, obtained 28 days after the second AZD1222 dose. The chain is built from TRBV18 and TRBJ2-7; 10 nucleotides match TRBD1. The receptor's source is an adult who received the AZD1222 COVID-19 vaccine. Here the CDR3 DNA reads TGTGCCAGCTCACCGGGACAGGGGCCCTCCTACGAGCAGTACTTC. Amino acid sequence: CASSPGQGPSYEQYF.